What follows are 8 T cell receptor beta chains derived from one specimen sequenced in a study of response to subunit inactivated influenza vaccine. MiXCR was run by TCRdb on the RT-PCR reads, yielding one entry per CDR3 protein. The table shows some 550,000 distinct CDR3 sequences, with roughly 25% occurring only once. These data were also filed under a second study, of T cells expressing NK-cell markers. As that study records: UMIs were included in TCR beta cDNA generated by 5'RACE template switching.

Sequencing used CD4+ T cells sorted from PBMCs, obtained 11 to 12 days after vaccination. These receptors were taken from a man between 50 and 59 years old who received an inactivated influenza vaccine.

This clonotype has a handful of counts. V and J are TRBV9 and TRBJ2-2, with D tentatively TRBD1 or TRBD2 (5 bases each). There are 14 residues in the CDR3. V was shortened by 3 bases and J by 6 bases, with 12 bases between the two germline ends. CDR1 is SGDLS, CDR2 YYNGEE, per germline. CDR3 amino acids: CASSENRGAGELFF. The CDR3 bases are TGTGCCAGCAGCGAAAACAGAGGGGCCGGGGAGCTGTTTTTT. Combining the CDR3 with reference TRBV9 and TRBJ2-2 gives the whole variable domain DSGVTQTPKHLITATGQRVTLRCSPRSGDLSVYWYQQSLDQGLQFLIQYYNGEERAKGNILERFSAQQFPDLHSELNLSSLELGDSALYFCASSENRGAGELFFGEGSRLTVL.

The genes are TRBV15 and TRBJ2-7, with D possibly being TRBD2 (6 bases). V dropped 2 bases and J dropped 0 bases, with 11 bases sitting between them. The CDR3 has 15 amino acids. The germline CDR1 and CDR2 sequences are LNHNV and YYDKDF (reference sequence). The CDR3 sequence is CATSRRLGGSYEQYF. The CDR3 DNA reads TGTGCCACCAGCAGACGGTTGGGGGGCTCCTACGAGCAGTACTTC.

As concerns this clonotype: Mismatch with germline at one junction end may stem from a read error. The chain carries TRBV6-1 and TRBJ1-1; a possible D gene is TRBD1 (6 bases). Germline V lookup: CDR1 MNHNS, CDR2 SASEGT. The CDR3 totals 12 residues. CDR3 residues: CASTEGGTEAFF. The CDR3 nucleotides read TGTGCCAGCACTGAAGGGGGGACTGAAGCTTTCTTT.

This clonotype has a count of ten or more. This chain uses TRBV7-8 with TRBJ1-1; D call uncertain. The CDR3 extends over 14 amino acids. Trimming stripped 2 bases from V and 1 base from J, with 8 bases between. Germline V gives CDR1 SGHVS, CDR2 FQNEAQ. Here the CDR3 reads CASSLLSGNTEAFF. CDR3 nucleotides: TGTGCCAGCAGCTTACTCTCGGGGAACACTGAAGCTTTCTTT.

This clonotype showed up just a few times. The chain carries TRBV5-1 and TRBJ2-1, with TRBD2 matching 8 bases. This CDR3 has 14 residues. Unmatched junction bases numbered 5, after V lost 1 base and J lost 8 bases. Germline V gene sequence: CDR1 SGHRS, CDR2 YFSETQ. The CDR3 sequence: CASSLSGRRDEQFF. DNA for the CDR3: TGCGCCAGCAGCTTGAGCGGGAGAAGGGATGAGCAGTTCTTC.

V and J are TRBV7-6 and TRBJ2-1, with D uncertain. Germline V CDR1 and CDR2: SGHVS, FNYEAQ. Between the trimmed V and J ends, which lost 4 bases and 5 bases, there was a span of 6 bases. The CDR3 loop spans 12 amino acids. CDR3 nucleotide sequence: TGTGCCAGCAGCTCGGTGAACAATGAGCAGTTCTTC. Translated, it gives CASSSVNNEQFF.

This clonotype was seen only a few times. This chain uses TRBV3-1 with TRBJ2-3, with a tentative D call TRBD2 (6 bases). Germline CDR1 is LGHDT and CDR2 is YNNKEL (reference sequence). CDR3 length equals 13 residues. V shed 1 base and J shed 12 bases, with 14 bases lying between them. The CDR3 nucleotides read TGTGCCAGCAGCCAAGGCGGGAAAATATCACAGTATTTT. Its protein product is CASSQGGKISQYF.

In this sample, this clonotype turned up a few times. The chain joins TRBV28 to TRBJ2-5, with TRBD2 matching 11 bases. The V gene end was trimmed by 3 bases and the J gene end by 5 bases; junction bases not matched to a gene: 17. Germline lookup yields CDR1 MDHEN and CDR2 SYDVKM. The CDR3 is made up of 19 amino acids. In DNA, the CDR3 is TGTGCCAGCAGTTTTCCAGCTAGCGGGAGGCCAACCACGGGGGAGACCCAGTACTTC. It is translated as CASSFPASGRPTTGETQYF. Combining the CDR3 with reference TRBV28 and TRBJ2-5 gives the whole variable domain DVKVTQSSRYLVKRTGEKVFLECVQDMDHENMFWYRQDPGLGLRLIYFSYDVKMKEKGDIPEGYSVSREKKERFSLILESASTNQTSMYLCASSFPASGRPTTGETQYFGPGTRLLVL.